One sample yielded the 20 T cell receptor beta chains listed below, sequenced in a study of blood T cell repertoires in COVID-19. Some clones are missing from TCRdb's copy, which holds only in-frame ones; the method was immunoSEQ multiplex PCR. The table has under 100,000 clones, 80% to 95% seen once. Sequencing was carried out using peripheral blood. The receptors come from an older woman with active COVID-19.

The chain uses TRBV7-2 and TRBJ1-6; no reliable D call. Germline V CDR1 and CDR2: SGHTA, FQGNSA. This CDR3 is built from 13 residues. The V and J ends lost 5 bases and 9 bases respectively, with 11 bases between them. CDR3 in DNA: TGTGCCAGCAGCGTCCAGAGACTTTCACCCCTCCACTTT. Encoded protein: CASSVQRLSPLHF.

This chain joins TRBV19 and TRBJ1-6; 8 positions agree with TRBD1. The germline V gene encodes CDR1 LNHDA and CDR2 SQIVND (reference sequence). This CDR3 spans 15 amino acids. Trimming at V came to 7 bases and at J to 6 bases, leaving 8 bases not matched to a gene. The CDR3 spells CASTETGVINSPLHF. The DNA for the CDR3 is TGTGCCAGTACCGAGACAGGGGTAATTAATTCACCCCTCCACTTT.

The chain links TRBV5-6 to TRBJ1-6; unclear D gene. The CDR3 is 14 residues long. The germline V gene encodes CDR1 SGHDT and CDR2 YYEEEE. Trimming removed 3 bases at V and 5 bases at J, with 9 bases between. The CDR3 DNA reads as TGTGCCAGCAGCTCCGCGGGTCATAATTCACCCCTCCACTTT. It is translated as CASSSAGHNSPLHF.

This chain uses TRBV27 with TRBJ2-3; 9 nucleotides line up with TRBD1. This CDR3 is 15 amino acids long. CDR1 and CDR2 (germline): MNHEY, SMNVEV (reference sequence). The ends lost 6 bases at V and 2 bases at J; junction bases unmatched: 6. The CDR3: CASSDTGGLTDTQYF. DNA for the CDR3: TGTGCCAGCAGCGACACAGGGGGCCTCACAGATACGCAGTATTTT.

The chain recombines TRBV27 with TRBJ2-5, with a possible D match to TRBD2 (6 bases). The CDR3 covers 12 residues. Trimming stripped 8 bases from V and 4 bases from J, with 11 bases between. In germline, CDR1 is MNHEY, CDR2 SMNVEV (reference sequence). The DNA for the CDR3 is TGTGCCAGCGGCGGGGACGGAGAGACCCAGTACTTC. Translating gives CASGGDGETQYF.

The rearrangement uses TRBV14 and TRBJ2-5; TRBD1 aligns across 8 bases. Trimming removed 2 bases from V and 2 bases from J; junction bases left unmatched: 7. CDR3 size: 16 residues. The germline CDR1 and CDR2 sequences are SGHDN and FVKESK. The CDR3 DNA is TGTGCCAGCAGCCAAAGGGCTAACAGGGGGCAAGAGACCCAGTACTTC. This gives the protein CASSQRANRGQETQYF.

V is TRBV19 and J is TRBJ2-7; 7 nucleotides match TRBD2. Germline lookup yields CDR1 LNHDA and CDR2 SQIVND (reference sequence). Germline trimming cut 4 bases from V and 3 bases from J; bases unmatched to any gene: 3. The CDR3 totals 13 residues. For the CDR3, the DNA is TGTGCCAGTAGTAGGGACTACGGCTACGAGCAGTACTTC. This sequence encodes CASSRDYGYEQYF.

This rearrangement joins TRBV28 to TRBJ1-5, with 11 bases identical to TRBD1. CDR3 size: 15 residues. V shed 4 bases and J 6 bases; nucleotides not matched to a gene: 5. The germline V gene encodes CDR1 MDHEN and CDR2 SYDVKM. Written as DNA, the CDR3 is TGTGCCAGCAGTTCCGGACAGGGGGCGCGTCAGCCCCAGCATTTT. It codes for CASSSGQGARQPQHF.

On this clone: Other nucleotide sequences from this sample produce the same CDR3. V usage is TRBV4-3 and J usage is TRBJ2-7; 8 nucleotides agree with TRBD2. CDR3 length: 13 residues. The germline V gene has CDR1 LGHNA and CDR2 YSLEER. With V trimmed by 3 bases and J by 4 bases, 2 bases remained unmatched. The CDR3 reads CASSQGGGYEQYF. Written as DNA, the CDR3 is TGCGCCAGCAGCCAGGGCGGGGGGTACGAGCAGTACTTC.

As concerns this clone: Mismatch with germline at one junction end may stem from a read error. This rearrangement joins TRBV7-6 to TRBJ2-6; TRBD1 matches 7 bases. The CDR3 consists of 19 residues. CDR1 and CDR2 (germline): SGHVS, FNYEAQ. The CDR3 sequence: CASSLRGLSPLSRANVLTF. DNA for the CDR3: TGTGCCAGCAGCTTAAGGGGGCTTTCCCCTCTCTCTAGGGCCAACGTCCTGACTTTC.

The CDR3 here is CASSGAGRNNSPLHF. The CDR3 DNA sequence: TGTGCCAGCAGTGGGGCAGGGCGGAATAATTCACCCCTCCACTTT. J is TRBJ1-6 and V is TRBV2; D is perhaps TRBD1 (5 bases). The CDR3 runs 15 residues. The germline V gene has CDR1 SNHLY and CDR2 FYNNEI. The V end was cut by 4 bases, the J end by 5 bases, with 12 bases between.

V and J are TRBV6-5 and TRBJ2-2; TRBD2 might be the D (6 bases). This CDR3 spans 15 amino acids. V lost 6 bases and J 2 bases, leaving 13 bases between the germline ends. Germline CDR1 MNHEY, CDR2 SVGAGI. CDR3 coding DNA: TGTGCCAGCAGCGGGGGACCCATTAACACCGGGGAGCTGTTTTTT. The encoded protein is CASSGGPINTGELFF.

In its sample, this clone was seen once. This chain connects TRBV28 to TRBJ1-6; 7 nucleotides align to TRBD1. V lost 4 bases and J lost 6; bases outside the gene matches: 9. The germline V gene encodes CDR1 MDHEN and CDR2 SYDVKM. The CDR3 sequence is 16 residues long. The DNA of the CDR3 is TGTGCCAGCAGTTCCCTCCGGGACAGAATTAATTCACCCCTCCACTTT. Amino acids: CASSSLRDRINSPLHF.

This rearrangement joins TRBV19 to TRBJ1-2; D unresolved. Trimming left V 2 bases short and J 1 base short, with 8 bases between. This CDR3 contains 14 residues. Germline V lookup: CDR1 LNHDA, CDR2 SQIVND (reference sequence). CDR3 sequence reads: CASSISGSNYGYTF. The CDR3 DNA is TGTGCCAGTAGTATAAGCGGCAGTAACTATGGCTACACCTTC. The full variable domain, with the rest looked up from reference TRBV19 and TRBJ1-2, is DGGITQSPKYLFRKEGQNVTLSCEQNLNHDAMYWYRQDPGQGLRLIYYSQIVNDFQKGDIAEGYSVSREKKESFPLTVTSAQKNPTAFYLCASSISGSNYGYTFGSGTRLTVV.

This sequence joins TRBV10-3 and TRBJ1-5, with a weak D call TRBD1 (6 bases). Between the trimmed V and J ends, which lost 6 bases and 4 bases, there was a span of 10 bases. This CDR3 is built from 13 residues. The germline CDR1 and CDR2 sequences are ENHRY and SYGVKD. CDR3 in amino acids: CAIRQGENQPQHF. CDR3 bases: TGTGCCATCAGACAGGGAGAAAATCAGCCCCAGCATTTT.

This chain connects TRBV2 to TRBJ1-2; D possibly corresponds to TRBD1 (6 bases). The germline CDR1 and CDR2 sequences are SNHLY and FYNNEI. The CDR3 has 13 amino acids. V was shortened by 7 bases and J by 7 bases, with 16 bases between the two germline ends. CDR3 bases: TGTGCCAGCATCACTTCACAGGGAAGTGGCTACACCTTC. Amino acids: CASITSQGSGYTF.

The gene calls are TRBV7-3 and TRBJ1-1; D is undetermined. Germline V lookup: CDR1 SGHTA, CDR2 FQGTGA. Trimming stripped 5 bases from V and 7 bases from J, with 11 bases between. The CDR3 sequence is 12 residues long. CDR3 amino acids: CASSQVRIEAFF. The CDR3 nucleotides are TGTGCCAGCAGCCAGGTACGGATTGAAGCTTTCTTT.

The chain combines TRBV7-3 with TRBJ2-3, with TRBD2 as a possible D gene (6 bases). There are 15 residues in the CDR3. Germline CDR1 and CDR2: SGHTA and FQGTGA. V was clipped by 2 bases and J by 0 bases, with 9 bases between them. In DNA, the CDR3 is TGTGCCAGCAGCTTAGCCGGGACTAGCACAGATACGCAGTATTTT. Its translation is CASSLAGTSTDTQYF.

This sequence joins TRBV24-1 and TRBJ1-6; D might be TRBD1 (5 bases). The CDR3 is 16 amino acids. Germline loops: CDR1 KGHDR, CDR2 SFDVKD. The V end lost 8 bases, the J end lost 2 bases, and 15 bases lay between the germline ends. The CDR3 spells CATTKAGQAYNSPLHF. CDR3 nucleotide sequence: TGTGCCACCACAAAGGCGGGGCAGGCCTATAATTCACCCCTCCACTTT.

CDR3 in amino acids: CAISEDREAFF. The CDR3 DNA follows: TGTGCCATCAGTGAGGACAGGGAAGCTTTCTTT. This chain joins TRBV10-3 and TRBJ1-1; TRBD1 might be the D (6 bases). This CDR3 has 11 amino acids. Per the germline V gene, CDR1 is ENHRY and CDR2 is SYGVKD. The V gene lost 2 bases and the J gene lost 8 bases, with 6 bases spanning the gap.